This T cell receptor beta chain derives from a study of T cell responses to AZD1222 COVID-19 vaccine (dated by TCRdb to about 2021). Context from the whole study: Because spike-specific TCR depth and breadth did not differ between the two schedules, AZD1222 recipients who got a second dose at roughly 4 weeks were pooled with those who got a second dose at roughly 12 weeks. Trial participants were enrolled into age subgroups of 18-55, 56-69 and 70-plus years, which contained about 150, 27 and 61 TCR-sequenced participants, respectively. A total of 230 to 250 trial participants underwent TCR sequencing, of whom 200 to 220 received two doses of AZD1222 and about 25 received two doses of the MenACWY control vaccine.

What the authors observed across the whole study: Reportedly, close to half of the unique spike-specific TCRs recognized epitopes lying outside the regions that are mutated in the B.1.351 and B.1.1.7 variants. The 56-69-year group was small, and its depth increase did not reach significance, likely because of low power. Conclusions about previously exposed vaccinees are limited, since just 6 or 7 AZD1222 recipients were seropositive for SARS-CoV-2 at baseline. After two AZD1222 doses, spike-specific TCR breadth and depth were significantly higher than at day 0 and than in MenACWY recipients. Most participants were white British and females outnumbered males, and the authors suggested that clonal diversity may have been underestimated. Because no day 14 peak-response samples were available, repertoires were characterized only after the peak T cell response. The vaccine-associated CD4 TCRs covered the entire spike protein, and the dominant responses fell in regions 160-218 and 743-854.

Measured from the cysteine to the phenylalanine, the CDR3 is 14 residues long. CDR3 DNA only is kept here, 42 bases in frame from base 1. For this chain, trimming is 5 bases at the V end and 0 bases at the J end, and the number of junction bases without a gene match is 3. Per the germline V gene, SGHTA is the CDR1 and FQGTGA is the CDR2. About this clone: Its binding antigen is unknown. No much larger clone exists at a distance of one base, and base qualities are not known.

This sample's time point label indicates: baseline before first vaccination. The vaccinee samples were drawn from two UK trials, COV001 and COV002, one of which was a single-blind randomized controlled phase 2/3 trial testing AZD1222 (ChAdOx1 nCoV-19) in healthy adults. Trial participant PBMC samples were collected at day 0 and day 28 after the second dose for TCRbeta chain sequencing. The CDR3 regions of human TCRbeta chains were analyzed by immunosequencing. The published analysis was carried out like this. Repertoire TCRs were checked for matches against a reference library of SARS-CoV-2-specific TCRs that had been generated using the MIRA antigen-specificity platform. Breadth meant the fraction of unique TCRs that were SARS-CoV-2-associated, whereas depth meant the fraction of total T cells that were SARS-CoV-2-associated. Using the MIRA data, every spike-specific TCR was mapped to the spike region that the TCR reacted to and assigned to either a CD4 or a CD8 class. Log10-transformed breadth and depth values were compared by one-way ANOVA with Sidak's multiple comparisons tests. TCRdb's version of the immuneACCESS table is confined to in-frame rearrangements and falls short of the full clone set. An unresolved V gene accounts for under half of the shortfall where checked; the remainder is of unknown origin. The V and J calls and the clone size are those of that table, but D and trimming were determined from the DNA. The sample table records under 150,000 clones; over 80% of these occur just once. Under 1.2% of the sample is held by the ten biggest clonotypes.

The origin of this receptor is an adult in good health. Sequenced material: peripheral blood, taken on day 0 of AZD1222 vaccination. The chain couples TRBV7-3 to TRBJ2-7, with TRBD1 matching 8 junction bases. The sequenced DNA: TGTGCCAGCAGCACAGGGGGTACCTCCTACGAGCAGTACTTC. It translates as CASSTGGTSYEQYF.